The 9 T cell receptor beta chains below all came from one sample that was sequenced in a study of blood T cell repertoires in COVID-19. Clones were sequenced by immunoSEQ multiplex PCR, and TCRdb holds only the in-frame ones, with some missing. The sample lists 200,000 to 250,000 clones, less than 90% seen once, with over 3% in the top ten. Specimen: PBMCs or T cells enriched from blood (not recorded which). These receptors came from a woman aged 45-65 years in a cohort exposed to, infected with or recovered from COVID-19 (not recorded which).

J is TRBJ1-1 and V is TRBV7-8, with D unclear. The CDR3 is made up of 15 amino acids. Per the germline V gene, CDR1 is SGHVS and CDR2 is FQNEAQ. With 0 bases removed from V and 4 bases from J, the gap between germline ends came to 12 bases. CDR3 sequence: CASSLASGVSTEAFF. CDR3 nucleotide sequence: TGTGCCAGCAGCTTAGCGTCCGGGGTCAGCACTGAAGCTTTCTTT.

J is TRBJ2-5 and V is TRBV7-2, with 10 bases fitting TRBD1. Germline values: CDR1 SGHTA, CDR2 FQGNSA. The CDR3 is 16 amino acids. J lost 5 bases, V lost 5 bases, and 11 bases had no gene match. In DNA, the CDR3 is TGTGCCAGCAGCCCCGAACCCGACAGGGGGCGGGAGACCCAGTACTTC. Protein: CASSPEPDRGRETQYF.

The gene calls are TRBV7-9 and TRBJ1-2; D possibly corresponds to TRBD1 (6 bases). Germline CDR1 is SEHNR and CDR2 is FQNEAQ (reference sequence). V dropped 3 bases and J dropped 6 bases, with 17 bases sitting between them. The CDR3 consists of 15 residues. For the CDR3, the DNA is TGTGCCAGCAGCTTTTCGCAGGGGCAAAGCGATGGCTACACCTTC. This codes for CASSFSQGQSDGYTF.

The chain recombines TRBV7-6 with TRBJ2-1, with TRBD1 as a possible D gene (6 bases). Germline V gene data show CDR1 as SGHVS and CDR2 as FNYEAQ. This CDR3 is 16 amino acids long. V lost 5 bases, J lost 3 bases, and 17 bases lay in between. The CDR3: CASSTYRVQGYNEQFF. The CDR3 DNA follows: TGTGCCAGCAGCACTTACAGGGTCCAGGGCTACAATGAGCAGTTCTTC.

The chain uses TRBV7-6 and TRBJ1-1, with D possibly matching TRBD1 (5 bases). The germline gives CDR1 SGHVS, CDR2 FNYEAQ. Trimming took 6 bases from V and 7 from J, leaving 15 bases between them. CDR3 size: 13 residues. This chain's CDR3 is CASRDGGGGEAFF. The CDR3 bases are TGTGCCAGCAGAGATGGGGGAGGTGGTGAAGCTTTCTTT. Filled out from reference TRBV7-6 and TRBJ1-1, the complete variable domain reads GAGVSQSPRYKVTKRGQDVALRCDPISGHVSLYWYRQALGQGPEFLTYFNYEAQQDKSGLPNDRFSAERPEGSISTLTIQRTEQRDSAMYRCASRDGGGGEAFFGQGTRLTVV.

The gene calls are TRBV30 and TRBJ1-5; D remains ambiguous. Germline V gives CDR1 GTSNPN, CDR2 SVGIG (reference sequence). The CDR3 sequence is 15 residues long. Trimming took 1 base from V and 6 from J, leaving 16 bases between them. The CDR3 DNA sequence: TGTGCCTGGAGTGCCCCAGTCCAGGCTGGTCAGCCCCAGCATTTT. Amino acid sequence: CAWSAPVQAGQPQHF.

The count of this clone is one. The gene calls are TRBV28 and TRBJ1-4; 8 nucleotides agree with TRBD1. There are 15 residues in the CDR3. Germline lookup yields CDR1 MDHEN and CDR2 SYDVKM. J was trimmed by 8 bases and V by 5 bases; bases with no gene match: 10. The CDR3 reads CASSNPGQGYEKLFF. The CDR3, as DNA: TGTGCCAGCAGTAACCCCGGACAGGGTTACGAAAAACTGTTTTTT.

The CDR3 nucleotides are TGTGCCAGCAGCACACAGGGGAACTCGGGGAATTCACCCCTCCACTTT. This translates into CASSTQGNSGNSPLHF. The chain uses TRBV9 and TRBJ1-6; the match to TRBD1 covers 7 bases. After removal of 4 bases from V and 7 bases from J, the junction contained 11 bases not matched to a gene. Germline lookup yields CDR1 SGDLS and CDR2 YYNGEE. CDR3 length: 16 residues.

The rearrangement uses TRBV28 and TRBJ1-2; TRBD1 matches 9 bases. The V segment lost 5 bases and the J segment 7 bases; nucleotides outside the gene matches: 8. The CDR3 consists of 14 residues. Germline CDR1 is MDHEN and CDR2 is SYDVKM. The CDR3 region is CASSIEQGAGGYTF. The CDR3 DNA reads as TGTGCCAGCAGTATCGAACAGGGGGCAGGTGGCTACACCTTC.